These 11 T cell receptor beta chains were sequenced from one sample in a study of T cell clonality in common variable immunodeficiency. The assay was immunoSEQ multiplex PCR, and TCRdb's table has in-frame clones only and misses some. The sample shows under 60,000 clones, none of them appearing just once. Input material: peripheral blood mononuclear cells. Source of these receptors: a person aged 18 to 69 in good health.

This clone has at least ten counts. The read gets to within 3 residues of the CDR3 end, and the germline J gene fills in the rest. The chain couples TRBV7-2 to TRBJ1-2; 9 bases line up with TRBD1. V lost 5 bases and J lost 5; bases outside the gene matches: 6. This CDR3 is built from 14 residues. In germline, CDR1 is SGHTA, CDR2 FQGNSA. CDR3 bases read: TGTGCCAGCAGCCCCACAGGGGGCGGGTATGGC. Residues: CASSPTGGGYG. The complete CDR3 sequence is CASSPTGGGYGYTF.

Ten or more counts support this clone. The CDR3 spells CATSRAYGGGSRETQYF. The sequenced part of the CDR3 DNA is TGTGCCACCAGCAGAGCCTATGGCGGGGGGAGCAGGGAGACC. This chain joins TRBV15 and TRBJ2-5, with 8 bases lining up with TRBD2. The CDR3 is cut off 3 residues early in the read; its end comes from the germline J gene. Per the germline V gene, CDR1 is LNHNV and CDR2 is YYDKDF (reference sequence). The CDR3 sequence is 17 residues long. V shed 1 base and J 5 bases; nucleotides not matched to a gene: 12.

This clone occurred many times. Read sequence stops 3 residues before the CDR3 end, and the germline J gene provides the missing end. V and J are TRBV11-2 and TRBJ1-1; 10 nucleotides align to TRBD1. The trim removed 4 bases at V and 4 bases at J, leaving 3 bases unmatched. Germline assignment: CDR1 SGHAT and CDR2 FQNNGV. CDR3 length: 14 residues. The sequenced part of the CDR3 DNA is TGTGCCAGCAGCTGGACAGGGGGTAGCACTGAA. Encoded protein: CASSWTGGSTE. The full CDR3 protein reads CASSWTGGSTEAFF.

The table lists this clone with many counts. The read stops 3 residues short of the end of the CDR3; the missing end is completed from the germline J gene. The chain links TRBV14 to TRBJ2-3, with a tentative D call TRBD2 (6 bases). The V gene's germline CDR1 is SGHDN and CDR2 FVKESK. V dropped 0 bases and J dropped 6 bases, with 22 bases sitting between them. The CDR3 extends over 18 amino acids. CDR3 protein: CASSQDFWGLLHSDTQYF. The sequenced CDR3 bases are TGTGCCAGCAGCCAAGATTTTTGGGGACTCCTCCACTCGGATACG.

This clone was seen at least ten times. The CDR3 extends 3 residues past the end of the read, so its final part is completed from the germline J gene. V and J are TRBV5-1 and TRBJ2-5, with 10 bases aligning to TRBD2. The V and J ends lost 0 bases and 2 bases, in that order; junction bases with no gene match: 4. Germline CDR1 and CDR2: SGHRS and YFSETQ. This CDR3 region has 16 residues. CDR3 DNA, as far as it was read: TGCGCCAGCAGCTTGGCCAAGACTAGCGGGCAAGAGACC. Its protein product is CASSLAKTSGQET. In full, the CDR3 reads CASSLAKTSGQETQYF.

In its sample, this clone was seen a few times. Read data end 3 residues before the CDR3 end; the end is taken from the germline J gene. The chain combines TRBV2 with TRBJ1-5; TRBD1 aligns across 9 bases. Germline V gene sequence: CDR1 SNHLY, CDR2 FYNNEI. V was pared by 7 bases and J by 1 base, with 8 bases of the junction left unmatched. The CDR3 runs to 16 residues. CDR3 DNA (partial): TGTGCCAGCAATCCACAGGGGGCGCGGAGCAATCAGCCC. As protein: CASNPQGARSNQP. The full CDR3 protein is CASNPQGARSNQPQHF.

This clone was observed at least ten times. Coverage ceases 3 residues before the CDR3 finishes, and the germline J gene fills in the end. This sequence joins TRBV5-6 and TRBJ2-3; D uncertain. Germline V CDR1 and CDR2: SGHDT, YYEEEE. The CDR3 covers 15 residues. V lost 4 bases and J lost 2, with 14 bases in between. The sequenced CDR3 bases are TGTGCCAGCAGCGCGATAGCAGATTTCACAGATACG. Translated, it gives CASSAIADFTDT. The whole CDR3 reads CASSAIADFTDTQYF.

This clone has ten or more counts. CDR3 bases read: TGTGCCATCAGTGCCGGACAGTTTATAAACACTGAA. Encoded protein: CAISAGQFINTE. The CDR3 as a whole reads CAISAGQFINTEAFF. The chain combines TRBV10-3 with TRBJ1-1; weak D call: TRBD1 (6 bases). The read falls 3 residues short of the CDR3 end, and the missing part is taken from the germline J gene. Germline-derived CDR1 and CDR2 are ENHRY and SYGVKD. The CDR3 contains 15 residues. V lost 4 bases and J 2 bases, leaving 14 bases between the germline ends.

This clone was counted ten times or more. Read coverage stops 3 residues before the CDR3 terminus; the germline J gene supplies the remainder. V usage is TRBV19 and J usage is TRBJ2-7; 10 bases line up with TRBD2. The CDR3 is 13 amino acids. V was pared by 6 bases and J by 6 bases, with 5 bases of the junction left unmatched. CDR1 and CDR2 (germline): LNHDA, SQIVND (reference sequence). Partial CDR3 DNA: TGTGCCAGTAGCCCCGGACTAGCGGTCGAG. Amino acids: CASSPGLAVE. The CDR3 as a whole reads CASSPGLAVEQYF.

This clone has at least ten counts. The read halts 3 residues ahead of the CDR3 end, with the missing end drawn from the germline J gene. The chain couples TRBV30 to TRBJ2-7, with TRBD1 matching 11 bases. The ends lost 3 bases at V and 1 base at J; junction bases unmatched: 11. In germline, CDR1 is GTSNPN, CDR2 SVGIG (reference sequence). The CDR3 covers 17 residues. The sequenced part of the CDR3 DNA is TGTGCCTGGAGCCTAGGGTTCGGACAGGGGGCATCCTACGAG. Translation: CAWSLGFGQGASYE. The full CDR3 protein is CAWSLGFGQGASYEQYF.

Many counts were recorded for this clone. The read is 3 residues too short to cover the CDR3 end, so that end is filled in from the germline J gene. V usage is TRBV5-1 and J usage is TRBJ1-1; 7 nucleotides align to TRBD1. J lost 6 bases, V lost 3 bases, and 8 bases had no gene match. The CDR3 is 14 amino acids. Per germline, CDR1 SGHRS and CDR2 YFSETQ. CDR3 bases read: TGCGCCAGCAGCTCAACGGGAGGGGGCCCTGAA. This codes for CASSSTGGGPE. The whole CDR3 sequence is CASSSTGGGPEAFF.